A single sample is the source of the 32 T cell receptor beta chains below, sequenced in a study of T cells after yellow fever vaccination. One entry per CDR3 protein results from TCRdb running MiXCR on the 5' RACE reads. The sample contains around 590,000 distinct CDR3 sequences, about 12% of which appear only once. Sequenced here: PBMCs, sampled on the day of the yellow fever booster vaccination. The receptors originated from a man between 25 and 39 years old who received the YFV17D yellow fever vaccine.

The chain has TRBV28 and TRBJ1-4, with a possible D match to TRBD1 (5 bases). Trimming removed 4 bases from V and 7 bases from J, with 16 bases in between. The CDR3 is made up of 15 amino acids. Germline values: CDR1 MDHEN, CDR2 SYDVKM. As DNA, the CDR3 is TGTGCCAGCAGTTCACGGACCGGGACGAGTGAAAAACTGTTTTTT. Protein sequence: CASSSRTGTSEKLFF.

This clonotype was found once. The chain recombines TRBV4-3 with TRBJ2-7, with 10 positions matching TRBD2. In germline, CDR1 is LGHNA, CDR2 YSLEER. CDR3 length: 15 amino acids. With 0 bases clipped from V and 5 bases from J, the junction kept 4 bases outside the gene matches. The CDR3 loop reads CASSQEASGSHEQYF. The CDR3 DNA reads as TGCGCCAGCAGCCAAGAGGCTAGCGGGAGCCACGAGCAGTACTTC.

This clonotype turned up a few times. This chain connects TRBV28 to TRBJ2-1; TRBD2 matches 9 bases. Germline V gene lookup returns CDR1 MDHEN and CDR2 SYDVKM. V dropped 6 bases and J dropped 0; count of bases not matched to a gene: 6. The CDR3 is 16 residues long. CDR3 DNA: TGTGCCAGCAGCCCACTAGCGGGCAGCTCCTACAATGAGCAGTTCTTC. This gives the protein CASSPLAGSSYNEQFF.

In its sample, this clonotype was seen a few times. V gene TRBV5-1 combines with J gene TRBJ1-4; no reliable D call. CDR3 length equals 14 residues. Trimming took 2 bases from V and 2 from J, leaving 7 bases between them. Germline V gene data show CDR1 as SGHRS and CDR2 as YFSETQ. The CDR3 coding sequence is TGCGCCAGCAGCTTAGAATATACTAATGAAAAACTGTTTTTT. Encoded protein: CASSLEYTNEKLFF.

This clonotype was seen a few times. The CDR3: CASSMGSPTTDTQYF. For the CDR3, the DNA is TGTGCCAGTAGTATGGGATCGCCGACCACAGATACGCAGTATTTT. The chain uses TRBV19 and TRBJ2-3; D ambiguous. The CDR3 loop spans 15 amino acids. V was cut by 3 bases and J by 2 bases, with 12 bases left in between. Germline lookup yields CDR1 LNHDA and CDR2 SQIVND (reference sequence).

This clonotype was picked up a small number of times. The chain joins TRBV4-3 to TRBJ2-7; a weak D match, TRBD1 (6 bases). V dropped 1 base and J dropped 5 bases, with 15 bases sitting between them. The germline V gene encodes CDR1 LGHNA and CDR2 YSLEER. The CDR3 has 15 residues. CDR3 residues: CASSQVRGYSHEQYF. For the CDR3, the DNA is TGCGCCAGCAGCCAAGTTAGGGGGTATTCCCACGAGCAGTACTTC.

This clonotype appeared a few times. For the CDR3, the DNA is TGTGCCAGCATGACGGGGACAGGCCTTGATTCACCCCTCCACTTT. The encoded protein is CASMTGTGLDSPLHF. This rearrangement joins TRBV19 to TRBJ1-6, with 8 bases fitting TRBD1. The germline V gene encodes CDR1 LNHDA and CDR2 SQIVND (reference sequence). V dropped 9 bases and J dropped 8; count of bases not matched to a gene: 12. The CDR3 contains 15 residues.

This clonotype has just a few counts. The CDR3 DNA reads TGTGCCTGGAGTGCGACAGGACCTAATTCACCCCTCCACTTT. This encodes CAWSATGPNSPLHF. This chain connects TRBV30 to TRBJ1-6, with D possibly being TRBD1 (6 bases). Between the trimmed V and J ends, which lost 1 base and 6 bases, there was a span of 10 bases. Germline-derived CDR1 and CDR2 are GTSNPN and SVGIG (reference sequence). This CDR3 contains 14 residues.

The sample holds a few counts of this clonotype. This rearrangement joins TRBV23-1 to TRBJ2-7; perhaps TRBD1 as D (6 bases). TRBV23-1 is treated as an ORF (open reading frame) with a function not yet certain. V lost 2 bases, J lost 5 bases, and 16 bases lay in between. The CDR3 contains 15 residues. CDR3 bases: TGCGCCAGCAGTCAACCTGACAGGTATAATAACGAGCAGTACTTC. Its translation is CASSQPDRYNNEQYF.

In its sample, this clonotype was seen a few times. The chain employs TRBV5-1 and TRBJ1-2; D possibly corresponds to TRBD1 (5 bases). The CDR3 consists of 14 residues. The V gene's germline CDR1 is SGHRS and CDR2 YFSETQ. Trimming left V 0 bases short and J 4 bases short, with 10 bases between. For the CDR3, the DNA is TGCGCCAGCAGCTTGGGGGACTTTGTCTATGGCTACACCTTC. This codes for CASSLGDFVYGYTF.

The chain has TRBV15 and TRBJ1-5; possibly TRBD1 for D (6 bases). The CDR3 totals 15 residues. Germline loops: CDR1 LNHNV, CDR2 YYDKDF (reference sequence). V was trimmed by 1 base and J by 7 bases, leaving 14 bases between them. CDR3 sequence: CATSRVGGLGQPQHF. Written as DNA, the CDR3 is TGTGCCACCAGCAGAGTAGGGGGGTTAGGACAGCCCCAGCATTTT.

This clonotype appeared a few times. The J gene is TRBJ2-1, the V gene TRBV5-1; D tentatively reads TRBD1 or TRBD2 (5 bases each). The length of the CDR3 is 15 residues. V lost 0 bases to trimming and J lost 5 bases, with 12 bases between them. Looked up from germline, CDR1 is SGHRS and CDR2 is YFSETQ. This CDR3 reads CASSLAGLGHNEQFF. The CDR3, as DNA: TGCGCCAGCAGCTTGGCAGGATTGGGACACAATGAGCAGTTCTTC.

This clonotype has at least ten counts. The genes are TRBV5-6 and TRBJ1-1, with D unclear. The V end was cut by 4 bases, the J end by 0 bases, with 13 bases between. The CDR3 has 15 residues. The germline V gene encodes CDR1 SGHDT and CDR2 YYEEEE. The CDR3 bases are TGTGCCAGCAGCCCACCGACGGGCATGAACACTGAAGCTTTCTTT. This translates into CASSPPTGMNTEAFF.

The rearrangement uses TRBV18 and TRBJ2-3; D is ambiguous. The length of the CDR3 is 16 residues. Per germline, CDR1 KGHSH and CDR2 LQKENI. Trimming pared 1 base from V and 4 bases from J, leaving 15 bases between. This chain's CDR3 is CASSPRFGLDSDTQYF. The CDR3 DNA follows: TGTGCCAGCTCACCACGTTTTGGCTTGGATTCAGATACGCAGTATTTT. Full variable domain (rest looked up from reference TRBV18 and TRBJ2-3): NAGVMQNPRHLVRRRGQEARLRCSPMKGHSHVYWYRQLPEEGLKFMVYLQKENIIDESGMPKERFSAEFPKEGPSILRIQQVVRGDSAAYFCASSPRFGLDSDTQYFGPGTRLTVL.

This rearrangement joins TRBV20-1 to TRBJ2-1, with no clear D. Trimming took 0 bases from V and 3 from J, leaving 15 bases between them. The germline gives CDR1 DFQATT, CDR2 SNEGSKA (reference sequence). This CDR3 is 16 amino acids long. In DNA, the CDR3 is TGCAGTGCTAGAGATCTCATATCCTCCAGCTACAATGAGCAGTTCTTC. Its protein product is CSARDLISSSYNEQFF.

The rearrangement links TRBV10-3 to TRBJ2-5, with 9 bases fitting TRBD1. Trimming removed 3 bases from V and 2 bases from J; junction bases left unmatched: 4. Germline V gives CDR1 ENHRY, CDR2 SYGVKD. The CDR3 totals 15 residues. This CDR3 is CAISDPGTGQETQYF. CDR3 bases: TGTGCCATCAGTGATCCTGGGACAGGGCAAGAGACCCAGTACTTC.

This clonotype occurred a few times. V is TRBV10-3 and J is TRBJ2-2; D not resolved. CDR1 and CDR2 (germline): ENHRY, SYGVKD. V lost 9 bases, J lost 6 bases, and 17 bases lay in between. The CDR3 has 14 residues. This CDR3 is CAISLDAAAGELFF. DNA of the CDR3: TGTGCCATTTCTCTTGACGCCGCCGCCGGGGAGCTGTTTTTT.

This clonotype was detected only a few times. The J gene is TRBJ2-7, the V gene TRBV5-4; 8 bases match TRBD2. Germline CDR1 reads SGHNT; CDR2 reads YYREEE (reference sequence). V lost 4 bases and J lost 9; bases outside the gene matches: 15. The CDR3 totals 15 residues. This chain's CDR3 is CASSPIAGGPEAQYF. As DNA, the CDR3 is TGTGCCAGCAGCCCTATCGCGGGAGGCCCCGAAGCGCAGTACTTC.

This clonotype occurred a few times. The V call is TRBV15, the J call TRBJ2-1, with 10 bases matching TRBD1. This CDR3 region has 13 residues. The germline CDR1 and CDR2 sequences are LNHNV and YYDKDF (reference sequence). V was pared by 5 bases and J by 6 bases, with 1 base of the junction left unmatched. The CDR3 DNA follows: TGTGCCACCAGCTGGGACAGGGGCAATGAGCAGTTCTTC. It specifies CATSWDRGNEQFF.

A few counts support this clonotype. The chain joins TRBV27 to TRBJ2-7; D unclear. With 5 bases removed from V and 7 bases from J, the gap between germline ends came to 21 bases. The CDR3 sequence is 15 residues long. Germline CDR1 MNHEY, CDR2 SMNVEV (reference sequence). CDR3 loop: CASSPLGRAVDEQYF. The CDR3 nucleotides are TGTGCCAGCAGTCCCCTTGGAAGGGCCGTCGATGAGCAGTACTTC.

This clonotype was found a few times. The chain joins TRBV5-1 to TRBJ2-7; the match to TRBD1 covers 7 bases. The CDR3 is 15 amino acids. V gave up 3 bases and J gave up 6 bases; unmatched junction bases: 12. Germline lookup yields CDR1 SGHRS and CDR2 YFSETQ. The CDR3 loop reads CASSWMTGSDSEQYF. Here the CDR3 DNA reads TGCGCCAGCAGCTGGATGACAGGGTCAGACAGCGAGCAGTACTTC.

This rearrangement joins TRBV12-3 or TRBV12-4 to TRBJ1-5; the D gene is possibly TRBD1 (5 bases). This CDR3 contains 13 residues. Trimming cost V 5 bases and J 5 bases, with 10 bases left between them. CDR3 residues: CASSRQSDQPQHF. The DNA for the CDR3 is TGTGCCAGCAGTAGACAGAGCGATCAGCCCCAGCATTTT.

This clonotype was found a few times. The chain carries TRBV30 and TRBJ2-1; 8 positions agree with TRBD2. CDR1 GTSNPN and CDR2 SVGIG come from the germline V gene (reference sequence). The ends lost 4 bases at V and 6 bases at J; junction bases unmatched: 11. This CDR3 comprises 15 residues. CDR3 nucleotide sequence: TGTGCCTGGACCCTCGGGACTAGTAGGCGCAATGAGCAGTTCTTC. It yields the protein CAWTLGTSRRNEQFF.

The chain uses TRBV10-3 and TRBJ2-7; D gene ambiguous. Germline V gene lookup returns CDR1 ENHRY and CDR2 SYGVKD. Trimming took 3 bases from V and 7 from J, leaving 13 bases between them. The CDR3 has 13 residues. For the CDR3, the DNA is TGTGCCATCAGTGAACCCTCGAGTACGGAGCAGTACTTC. Protein: CAISEPSSTEQYF.

This clonotype came up many times. The chain uses TRBV14 and TRBJ2-1; a weak D match, TRBD2 (6 bases). CDR3 length equals 16 residues. Trimming shortened V by 6 bases and J by 1 base, and 16 bases separated the two germline ends. The germline CDR1 and CDR2 sequences are SGHDN and FVKESK. The CDR3 region has the DNA TGTGCCAGCAGTCCTCCCCGGGAGAGGTCCTACAATGAGCAGTTCTTC. Translated, it gives CASSPPRERSYNEQFF.

The rearrangement links TRBV3-1 to TRBJ2-5; 9 bases match TRBD1. The CDR3 has 16 residues. V lost 7 bases, J lost 5 bases, and 14 bases stayed unmatched. Germline assignment: CDR1 LGHDT and CDR2 YNNKEL (reference sequence). The CDR3 DNA is TGTGCCAGCAACTTCGATTACAGGGGGCCTGGTGAGACCCAGTACTTC. It specifies CASNFDYRGPGETQYF.

V and J are TRBV24-1 and TRBJ2-5, with D perhaps matching TRBD1 (7 bases). This CDR3 region has 14 residues. Germline loops: CDR1 KGHDR, CDR2 SFDVKD. The V end lost 5 bases, the J end lost 7 bases, and 16 bases lay between the germline ends. The CDR3, as DNA: TGTGCCACCAGTGCCGACAGGGACTTTGGGACCCAGTACTTC. Amino acids: CATSADRDFGTQYF.

A few counts support this clonotype. The J gene is TRBJ2-7, the V gene TRBV5-1; TRBD1 agrees at 7 bases. J gave up 0 bases and V 6 bases, and 9 bases lay outside the gene matches. Per the germline V gene, CDR1 is SGHRS and CDR2 is YFSETQ. The CDR3 sequence is 15 residues long. CDR3 residues: CASKGWDSPSYEQYF. The CDR3 DNA sequence: TGCGCCAGCAAGGGCTGGGACAGCCCCTCCTACGAGCAGTACTTC.

V and J are TRBV19 and TRBJ1-5; unclear D gene. Germline loops: CDR1 LNHDA, CDR2 SQIVND (reference sequence). The CDR3 is 15 residues long. With 3 bases removed from V and 7 bases from J, the gap between germline ends came to 16 bases. The CDR3 reads CASSIWAAAGQPQHF. The CDR3 coding sequence is TGTGCCAGTAGTATTTGGGCAGCCGCGGGACAGCCCCAGCATTTT.

This sequence joins TRBV15 and TRBJ2-5; 16 nucleotides agree with TRBD2. CDR3 length: 17 residues. The germline V gene has CDR1 LNHNV and CDR2 YYDKDF (reference sequence). Losses at the gene ends were 2 bases for V and 4 bases for J; bases not matched to a gene: 4. The CDR3 is CATSRWGLAGGPETQYF. Here the CDR3 DNA reads TGTGCCACCAGCAGATGGGGACTAGCGGGAGGGCCAGAGACCCAGTACTTC.

The chain carries TRBV20-1 and TRBJ2-3, with TRBD2 identical over 7 bases. Germline V CDR1 and CDR2: DFQATT, SNEGSKA (reference sequence). CDR3 length: 15 amino acids. The junction had 9 bases not matched to a gene; V was cut back by 6 bases and J by 0 bases. CDR3 amino acids: CSAASGADSTDTQYF. DNA for the CDR3: TGCAGTGCAGCCAGCGGGGCGGACAGCACAGATACGCAGTATTTT.

The rearrangement uses TRBV5-5 and TRBJ2-7, with D perhaps matching TRBD1 (6 bases). Trimming removed 6 bases at V and 0 bases at J, with 13 bases between. The germline CDR1 and CDR2 sequences are SGHKS and YYEKEE (reference sequence). The CDR3 is 14 amino acids. For the CDR3, the DNA is TGTGCCAGCACCCTCGAGGGGGTCTCCTACGAGCAGTACTTC. Protein: CASTLEGVSYEQYF. Based on the CDR3 plus reference TRBV5-5 and TRBJ2-7, the full variable domain is DAGVTQSPTHLIKTRGQQVTLRCSPISGHKSVSWYQQVLGQGPQFIFQYYEKEERGRGNFPDRFSARQFPNYSSELNVNALLLGDSALYLCASTLEGVSYEQYFGPGTRLTVT.